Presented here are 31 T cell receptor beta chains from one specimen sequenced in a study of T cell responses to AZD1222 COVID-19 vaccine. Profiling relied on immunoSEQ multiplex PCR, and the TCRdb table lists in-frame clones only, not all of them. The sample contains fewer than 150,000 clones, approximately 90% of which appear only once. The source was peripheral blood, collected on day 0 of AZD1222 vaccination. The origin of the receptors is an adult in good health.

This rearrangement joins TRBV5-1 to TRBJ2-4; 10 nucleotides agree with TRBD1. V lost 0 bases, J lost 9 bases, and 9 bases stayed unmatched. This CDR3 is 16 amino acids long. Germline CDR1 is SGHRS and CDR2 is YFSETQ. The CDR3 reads CASSLGHGTGAVIQYF. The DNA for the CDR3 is TGCGCCAGCAGCTTGGGGCACGGGACAGGGGCCGTCATTCAGTACTTC.

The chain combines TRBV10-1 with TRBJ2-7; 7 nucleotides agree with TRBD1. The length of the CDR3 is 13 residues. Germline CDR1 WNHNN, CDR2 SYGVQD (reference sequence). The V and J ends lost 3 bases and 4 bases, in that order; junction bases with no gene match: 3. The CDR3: CASSEGGRYEQYF. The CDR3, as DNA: TGCGCCAGCAGTGAAGGGGGCCGGTACGAGCAGTACTTC.

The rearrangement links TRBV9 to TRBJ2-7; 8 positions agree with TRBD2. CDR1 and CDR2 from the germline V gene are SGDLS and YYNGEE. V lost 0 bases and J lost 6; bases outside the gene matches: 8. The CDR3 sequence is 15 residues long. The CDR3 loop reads CASSVVSGSFSEQYF. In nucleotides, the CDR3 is TGTGCCAGCAGCGTAGTCAGCGGGAGCTTCTCCGAGCAGTACTTC.

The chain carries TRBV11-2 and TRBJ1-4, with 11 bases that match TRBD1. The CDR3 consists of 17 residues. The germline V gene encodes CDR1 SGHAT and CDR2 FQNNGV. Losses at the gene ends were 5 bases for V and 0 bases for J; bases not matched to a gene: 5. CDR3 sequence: CASSQGQGAPTNEKLFF. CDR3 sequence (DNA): TGTGCCAGCAGCCAAGGACAGGGGGCCCCAACTAATGAAAAACTGTTTTTT.

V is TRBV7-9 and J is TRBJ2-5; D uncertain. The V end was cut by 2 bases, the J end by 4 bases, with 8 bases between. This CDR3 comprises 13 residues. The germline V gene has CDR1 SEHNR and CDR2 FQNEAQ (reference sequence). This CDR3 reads CASSLTTGETQYF. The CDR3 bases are TGTGCCAGCAGCTTAACGACTGGAGAGACCCAGTACTTC. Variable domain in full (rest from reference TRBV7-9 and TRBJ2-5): DTGVSQNPRHKITKRGQNVTFRCDPISEHNRLYWYRQTLGQGPEFLTYFQNEAQLEKSRLLSDRFSAERPKGSFSTLEIQRTEQGDSAMYLCASSLTTGETQYFGPGTRLLVL.

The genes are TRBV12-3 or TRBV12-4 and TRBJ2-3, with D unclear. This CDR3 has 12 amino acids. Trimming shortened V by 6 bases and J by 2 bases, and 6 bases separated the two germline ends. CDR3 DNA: TGTGCCAGCAGCTTCGACACAGATACGCAGTATTTT. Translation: CASSFDTDTQYF.

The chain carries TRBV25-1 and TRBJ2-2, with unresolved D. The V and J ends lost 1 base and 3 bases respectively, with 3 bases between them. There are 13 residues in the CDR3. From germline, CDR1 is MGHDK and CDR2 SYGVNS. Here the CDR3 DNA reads TGTGCCAGCAGTGAATTCTACACCGGGGAGCTGTTTTTT. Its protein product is CASSEFYTGELFF.

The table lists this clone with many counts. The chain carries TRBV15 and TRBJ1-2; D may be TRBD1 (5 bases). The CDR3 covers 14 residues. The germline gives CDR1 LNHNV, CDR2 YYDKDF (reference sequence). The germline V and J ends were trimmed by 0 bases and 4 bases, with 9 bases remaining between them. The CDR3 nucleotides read TGTGCCACCAGCAGAGATGGGGGTTCCTATGGCTACACCTTC. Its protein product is CATSRDGGSYGYTF.

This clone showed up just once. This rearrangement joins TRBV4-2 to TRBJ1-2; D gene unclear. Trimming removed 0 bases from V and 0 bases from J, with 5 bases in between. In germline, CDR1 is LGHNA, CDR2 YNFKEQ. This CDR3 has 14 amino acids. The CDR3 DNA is TGTGCCAGCAGCCAAGAGCCCGCTAACTATGGCTACACCTTC. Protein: CASSQEPANYGYTF.

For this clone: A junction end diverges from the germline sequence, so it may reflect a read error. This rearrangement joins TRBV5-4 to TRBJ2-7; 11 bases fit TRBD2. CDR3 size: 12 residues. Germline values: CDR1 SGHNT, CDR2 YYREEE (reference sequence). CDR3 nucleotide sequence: TGTGCCAGCAGCATAGATAGCGGGAGGGCTGCCTTC. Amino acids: CASSIDSGRAAF.

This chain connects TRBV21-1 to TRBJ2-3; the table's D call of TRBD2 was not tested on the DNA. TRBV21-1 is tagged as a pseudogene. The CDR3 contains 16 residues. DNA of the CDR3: TGTGCCAGCAGCAACCCAGCGGGGGGGGGCACAGATACGCAGTATTTT. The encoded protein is CASSNPAGGGTDTQYF.

The CDR3 is CASSRDRGSEKLFF. CDR3 in DNA: TGTGCCAGCAGCAGAGACAGGGGAAGTGAAAAACTGTTTTTT. The V call is TRBV2, the J call TRBJ1-4, with 8 bases aligning to TRBD1. The CDR3 runs 14 residues. The germline V gene has CDR1 SNHLY and CDR2 FYNNEI. V was pared by 6 bases and J by 7 bases, with 7 bases of the junction left unmatched.

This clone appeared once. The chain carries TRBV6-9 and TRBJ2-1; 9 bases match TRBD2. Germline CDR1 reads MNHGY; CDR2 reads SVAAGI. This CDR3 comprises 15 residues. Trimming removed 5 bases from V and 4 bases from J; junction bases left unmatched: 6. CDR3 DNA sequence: TGTGCCAGCAGTAAGACTAGCGGAGTTTACAATGAGCAGTTCTTC. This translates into CASSKTSGVYNEQFF.

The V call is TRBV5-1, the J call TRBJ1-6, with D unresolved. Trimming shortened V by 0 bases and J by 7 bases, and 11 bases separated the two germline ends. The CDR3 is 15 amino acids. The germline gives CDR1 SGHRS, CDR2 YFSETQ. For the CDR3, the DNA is TGCGCCAGCAGCTTGGATCCGGGAAAGAATTCACCCCTCCACTTT. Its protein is CASSLDPGKNSPLHF. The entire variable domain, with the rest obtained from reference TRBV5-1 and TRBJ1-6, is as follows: KAGVTQTPRYLIKTRGQQVTLSCSPISGHRSVSWYQQTPGQGLQFLFEYFSETQRNKGNFPGRFSGRQFSNSRSEMNVSTLELGDSALYLCASSLDPGKNSPLHFGNGTRLTVT.

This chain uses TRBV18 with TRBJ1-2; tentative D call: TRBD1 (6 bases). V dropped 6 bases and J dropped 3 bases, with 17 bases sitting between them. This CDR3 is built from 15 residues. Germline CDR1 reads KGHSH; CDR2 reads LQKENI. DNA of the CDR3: TGTGCCAGCTCCCCCCTGGGGGCGCCGGACTATGGCTACACCTTC. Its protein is CASSPLGAPDYGYTF.

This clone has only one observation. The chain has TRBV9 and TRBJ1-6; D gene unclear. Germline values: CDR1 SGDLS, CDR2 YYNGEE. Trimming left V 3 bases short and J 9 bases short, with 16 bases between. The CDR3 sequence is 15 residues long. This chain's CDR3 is CASSGRRSGSSPLHF. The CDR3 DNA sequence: TGTGCCAGCAGCGGACGGCGCTCGGGAAGTTCACCCCTCCACTTT.

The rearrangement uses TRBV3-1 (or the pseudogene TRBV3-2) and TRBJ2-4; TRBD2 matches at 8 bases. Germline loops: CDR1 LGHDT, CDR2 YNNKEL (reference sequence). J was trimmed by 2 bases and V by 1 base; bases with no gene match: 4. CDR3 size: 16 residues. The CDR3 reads CASSQGTGGPKNIQYF. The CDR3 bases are TGTGCCAGCAGCCAAGGGACGGGGGGGCCCAAAAACATTCAGTACTTC.

The DNA for the CDR3 is TGTGCCAGCAGCAACCGGGACAAGTATTTT. It translates to CASSNRDKYF. The chain carries TRBV21-1 and TRBJ1-3; the table assigns TRBD1, which was not confirmed against the DNA. TRBV21-1 is recorded as a pseudogene. There are 10 residues in the CDR3.

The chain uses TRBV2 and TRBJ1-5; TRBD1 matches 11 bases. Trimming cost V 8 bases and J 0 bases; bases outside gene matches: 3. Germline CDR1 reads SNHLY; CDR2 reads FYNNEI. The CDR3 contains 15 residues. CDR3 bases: TGTGCCAGCTCGGACAGGGGGCATAGCAATCAGCCCCAGCATTTT. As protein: CASSDRGHSNQPQHF.

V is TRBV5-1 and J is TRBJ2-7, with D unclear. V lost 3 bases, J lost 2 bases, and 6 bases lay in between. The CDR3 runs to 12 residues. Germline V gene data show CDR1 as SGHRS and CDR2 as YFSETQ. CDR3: CASSSVPYEQYF. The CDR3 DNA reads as TGCGCCAGCAGCTCAGTGCCCTACGAGCAGTACTTC.

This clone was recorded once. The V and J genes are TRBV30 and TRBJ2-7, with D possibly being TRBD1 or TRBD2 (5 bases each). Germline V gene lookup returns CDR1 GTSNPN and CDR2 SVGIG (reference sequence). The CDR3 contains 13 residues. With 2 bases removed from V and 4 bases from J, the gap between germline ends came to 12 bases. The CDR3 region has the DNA TGTGCCTGGAGTATCGGGACCGATTACGAGCAGTACTTC. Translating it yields CAWSIGTDYEQYF.

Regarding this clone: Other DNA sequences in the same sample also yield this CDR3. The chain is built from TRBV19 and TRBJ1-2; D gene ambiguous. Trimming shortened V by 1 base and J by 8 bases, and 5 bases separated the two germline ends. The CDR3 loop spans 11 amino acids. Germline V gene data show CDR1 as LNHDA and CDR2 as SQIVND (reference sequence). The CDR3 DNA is TGTGCCAGTAGTATAGGGGTAGGCTACACCTTC. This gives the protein CASSIGVGYTF. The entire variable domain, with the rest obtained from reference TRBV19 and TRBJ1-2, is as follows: DGGITQSPKYLFRKEGQNVTLSCEQNLNHDAMYWYRQDPGQGLRLIYYSQIVNDFQKGDIAEGYSVSREKKESFPLTVTSAQKNPTAFYLCASSIGVGYTFGSGTRLTVV.

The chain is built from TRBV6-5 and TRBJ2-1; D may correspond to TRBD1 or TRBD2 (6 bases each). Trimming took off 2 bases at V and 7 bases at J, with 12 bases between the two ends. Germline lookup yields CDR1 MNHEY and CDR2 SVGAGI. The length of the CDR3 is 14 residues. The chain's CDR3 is CASSYTQGRNEQFF. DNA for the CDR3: TGTGCCAGCAGTTACACCCAGGGGAGGAATGAGCAGTTCTTC.

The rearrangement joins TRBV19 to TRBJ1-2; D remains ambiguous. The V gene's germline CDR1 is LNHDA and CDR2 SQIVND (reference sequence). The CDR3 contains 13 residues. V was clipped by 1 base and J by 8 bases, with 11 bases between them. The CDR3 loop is CASSIGLLGGYTF. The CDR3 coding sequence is TGTGCCAGTAGTATAGGTCTCTTGGGAGGCTACACCTTC.

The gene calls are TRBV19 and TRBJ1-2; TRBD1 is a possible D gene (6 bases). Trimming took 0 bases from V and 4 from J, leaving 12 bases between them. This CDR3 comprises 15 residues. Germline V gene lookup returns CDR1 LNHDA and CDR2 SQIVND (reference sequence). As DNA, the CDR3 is TGTGCCAGTAGTATAGATGACGAGGGGGGCTATGGCTACACCTTC. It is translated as CASSIDDEGGYGYTF.

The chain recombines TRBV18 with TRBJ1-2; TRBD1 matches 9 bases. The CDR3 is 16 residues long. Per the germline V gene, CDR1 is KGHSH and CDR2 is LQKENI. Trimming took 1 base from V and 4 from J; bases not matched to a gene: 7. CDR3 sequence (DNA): TGTGCCAGCTCACCACAGGGACAGGGTCAGAGCTATGGCTACACCTTC. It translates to CASSPQGQGQSYGYTF.

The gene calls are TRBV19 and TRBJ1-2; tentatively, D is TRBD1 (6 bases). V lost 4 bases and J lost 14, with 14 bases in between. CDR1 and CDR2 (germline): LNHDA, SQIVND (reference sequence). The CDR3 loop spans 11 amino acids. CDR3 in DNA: TGTGCCAGTAGTACCCGGACAGAAAGGACCTTC. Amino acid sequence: CASSTRTERTF.

The CDR3 DNA reads as TGTGCCAGCAGGGGACAGGGGGCGCAGAGCTATGGCTACACCTTC. Protein: CASRGQGAQSYGYTF. The chain uses TRBV6-6 and TRBJ1-2; TRBD1 aligns across 12 bases. The germline CDR1 and CDR2 sequences are MNHNY and SVGAGI (reference sequence). This CDR3 region has 15 residues. With V trimmed by 6 bases and J by 4 bases, 6 bases remained unmatched.

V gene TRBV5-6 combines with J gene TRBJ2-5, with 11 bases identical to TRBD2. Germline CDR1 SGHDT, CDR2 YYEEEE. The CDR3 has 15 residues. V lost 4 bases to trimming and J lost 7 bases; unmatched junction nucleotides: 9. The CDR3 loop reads CASSMRSGLAGTQYF. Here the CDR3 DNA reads TGTGCCAGCAGCATGAGATCAGGACTAGCGGGGACCCAGTACTTC.

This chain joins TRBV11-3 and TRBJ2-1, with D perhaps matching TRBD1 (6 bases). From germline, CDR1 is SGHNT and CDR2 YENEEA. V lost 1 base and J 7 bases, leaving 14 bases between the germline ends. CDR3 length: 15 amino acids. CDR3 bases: TGTGCCAGCAGCTTAGGGTTTATCAGGGGAAATGAGCAGTTCTTC. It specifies CASSLGFIRGNEQFF.

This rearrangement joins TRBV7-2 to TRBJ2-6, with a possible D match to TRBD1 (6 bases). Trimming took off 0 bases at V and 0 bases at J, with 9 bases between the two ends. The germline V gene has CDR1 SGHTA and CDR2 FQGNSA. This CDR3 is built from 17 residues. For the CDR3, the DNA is TGTGCCAGCAGCTTAGCCGGGACAAGCTCTGGGGCCAACGTCCTGACTTTC. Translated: CASSLAGTSSGANVLTF.